This TCR beta chain was captured in a study of T-cell memory formation after mild COVID-19. Whole-study results and caveats: Clones that contracted from day 15 to 85 were balanced CD4/CD8, while later expanders leaned CD4+. CD4+ contracting clones were mainly CM and EM; CD8+ ones, EMRA. There were some responding clones in pre-infection memory, which suggested that cross-reactive memory had joined.

About this clonotype itself: Antigen: not known.

TCR alpha and TCR beta cDNA libraries carrying sample barcodes and UMIs were produced by 5'RACE using constant-segment primers. TCRdb analysed the 5' RACE reads with MiXCR anew, one entry per CDR3 protein. The table shows roughly 240,000 distinct CDR3 sequences, with 15% to 20% occurring only once. This TCR was sampled from a man aged 18 to 29 who had mild COVID-19 (a few samples of this study predate the infection). Cell type and time point are not known. The specimen sequenced was PBMCs or a T cell subset sorted from them (not recorded which).

This CDR3 is CSARDGSLRGGINEQFF. In DNA form, the CDR3 reads TGCAGTGCTAGAGATGGCAGCCTGCGGGGGGGCATAAATGAGCAGTTCTTC. The chain links TRBV20-1 to TRBJ2-1; 9 nucleotides agree with TRBD2. The V segment lost 0 bases and the J segment 7 bases; nucleotides outside the gene matches: 13. CDR1 and CDR2 (germline): DFQATT, SNEGSKA (reference sequence). The CDR3 has 17 amino acids.